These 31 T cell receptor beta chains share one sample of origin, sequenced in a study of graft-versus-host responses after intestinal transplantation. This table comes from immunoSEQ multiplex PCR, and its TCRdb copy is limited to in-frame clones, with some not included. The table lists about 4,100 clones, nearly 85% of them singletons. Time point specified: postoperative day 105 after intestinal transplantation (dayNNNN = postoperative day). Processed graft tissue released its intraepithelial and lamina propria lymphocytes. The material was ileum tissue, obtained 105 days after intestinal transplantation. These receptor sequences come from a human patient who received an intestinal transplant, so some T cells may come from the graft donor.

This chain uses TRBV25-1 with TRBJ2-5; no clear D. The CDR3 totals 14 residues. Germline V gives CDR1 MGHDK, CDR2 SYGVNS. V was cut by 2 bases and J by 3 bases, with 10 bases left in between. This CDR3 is CASSEKNQKETQYF. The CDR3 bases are TGTGCCAGCAGTGAAAAAAACCAGAAAGAGACCCAGTACTTC.

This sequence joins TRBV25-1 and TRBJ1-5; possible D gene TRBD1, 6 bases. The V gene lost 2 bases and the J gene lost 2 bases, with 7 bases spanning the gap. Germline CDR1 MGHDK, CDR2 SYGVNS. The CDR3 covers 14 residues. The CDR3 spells CASSERQGNQPQHF. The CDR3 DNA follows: TGTGCCAGCAGTGAAAGACAGGGCAATCAGCCCCAGCATTTT.

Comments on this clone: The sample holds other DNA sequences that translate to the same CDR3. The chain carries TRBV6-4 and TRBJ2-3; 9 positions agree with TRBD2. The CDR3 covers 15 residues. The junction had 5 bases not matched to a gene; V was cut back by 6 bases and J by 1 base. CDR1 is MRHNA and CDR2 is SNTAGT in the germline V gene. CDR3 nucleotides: TGTGCCAGCAGCGAGACTAGCGGCGGCACAGATACGCAGTATTTT. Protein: CASSETSGGTDTQYF.

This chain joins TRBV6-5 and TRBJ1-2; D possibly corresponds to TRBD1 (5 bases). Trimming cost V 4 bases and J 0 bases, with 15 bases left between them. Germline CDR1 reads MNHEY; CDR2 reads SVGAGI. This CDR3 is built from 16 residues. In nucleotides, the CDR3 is TGTGCCAGCAGTTCCATTTGGACATGGGCTAACTATGGCTACACCTTC. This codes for CASSSIWTWANYGYTF.

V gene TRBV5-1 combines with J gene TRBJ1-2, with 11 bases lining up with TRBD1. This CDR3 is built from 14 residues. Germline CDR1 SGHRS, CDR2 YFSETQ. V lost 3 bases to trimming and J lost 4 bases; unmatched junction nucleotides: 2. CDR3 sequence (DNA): TGCGCCAGCAGCTGGACAGGGGGCGCCTATGGCTACACCTTC. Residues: CASSWTGGAYGYTF.

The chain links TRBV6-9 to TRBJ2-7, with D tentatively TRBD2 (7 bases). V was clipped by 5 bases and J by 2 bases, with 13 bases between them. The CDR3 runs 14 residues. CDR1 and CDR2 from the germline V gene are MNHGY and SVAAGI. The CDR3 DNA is TGTGCCAGCAGTCCCGGGGGGCCCCCCTACGAGCAGTACTTC. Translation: CASSPGGPPYEQYF.

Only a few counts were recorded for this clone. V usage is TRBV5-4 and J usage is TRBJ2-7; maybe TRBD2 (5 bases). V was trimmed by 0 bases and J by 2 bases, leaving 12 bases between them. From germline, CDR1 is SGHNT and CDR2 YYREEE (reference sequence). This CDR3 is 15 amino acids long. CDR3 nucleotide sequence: TGTGCCAGCAGCTTGGCGGGGTCCCCTACCTACGAGCAGTACTTC. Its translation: CASSLAGSPTYEQYF.

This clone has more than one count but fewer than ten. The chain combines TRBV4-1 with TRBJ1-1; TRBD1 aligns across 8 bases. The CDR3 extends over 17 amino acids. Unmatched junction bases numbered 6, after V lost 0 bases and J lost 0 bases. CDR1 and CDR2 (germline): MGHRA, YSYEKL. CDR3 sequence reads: CASSQDQGAAVNTEAFF. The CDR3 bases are TGCGCCAGCAGCCAAGATCAGGGGGCGGCGGTGAACACTGAAGCTTTCTTT.

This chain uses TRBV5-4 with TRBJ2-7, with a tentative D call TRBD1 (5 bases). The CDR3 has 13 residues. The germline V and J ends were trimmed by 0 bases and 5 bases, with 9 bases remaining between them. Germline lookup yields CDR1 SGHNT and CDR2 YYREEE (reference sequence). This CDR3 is CASSLGGSDEQYF. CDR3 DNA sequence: TGTGCCAGCAGCTTGGGGGGCAGTGACGAGCAGTACTTC.

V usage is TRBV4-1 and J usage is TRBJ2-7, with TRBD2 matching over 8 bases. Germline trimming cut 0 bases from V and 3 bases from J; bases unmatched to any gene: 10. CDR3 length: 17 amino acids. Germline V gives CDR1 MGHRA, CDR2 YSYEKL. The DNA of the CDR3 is TGCGCCAGCAGCCAAGACGGGGGGGTTTCCAGCTACTACGAGCAGTACTTC. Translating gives CASSQDGGVSSYYEQYF.

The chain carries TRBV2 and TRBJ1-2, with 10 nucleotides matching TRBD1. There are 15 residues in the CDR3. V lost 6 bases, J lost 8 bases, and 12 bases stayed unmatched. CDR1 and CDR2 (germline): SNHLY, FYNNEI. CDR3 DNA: TGTGCCAGCAGGGACTCTCGGACAGGGGGGGCGGGCTACACCTTC. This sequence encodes CASRDSRTGGAGYTF.

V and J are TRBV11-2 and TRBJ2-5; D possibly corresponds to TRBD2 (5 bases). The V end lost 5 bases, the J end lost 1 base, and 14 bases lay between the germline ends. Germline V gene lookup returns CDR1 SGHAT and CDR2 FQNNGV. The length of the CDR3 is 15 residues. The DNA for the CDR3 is TGTGCCAGCAGCGACGGACTCCCCCTCCAAGAGACCCAGTACTTC. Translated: CASSDGLPLQETQYF.

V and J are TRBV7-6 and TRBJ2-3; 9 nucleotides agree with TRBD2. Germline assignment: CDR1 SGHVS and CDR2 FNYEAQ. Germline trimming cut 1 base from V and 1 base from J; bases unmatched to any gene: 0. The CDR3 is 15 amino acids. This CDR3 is CASSLGTSGTDTQYF. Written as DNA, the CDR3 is TGTGCCAGCAGCTTAGGGACTAGCGGCACAGATACGCAGTATTTT.

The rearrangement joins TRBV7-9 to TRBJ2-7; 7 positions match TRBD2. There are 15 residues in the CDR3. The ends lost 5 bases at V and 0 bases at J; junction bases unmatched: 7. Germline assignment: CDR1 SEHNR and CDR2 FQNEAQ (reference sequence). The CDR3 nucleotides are TGTGCCAGCAGCCACAAGCGGGGCAGCTCCTACGAGCAGTACTTC. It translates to CASSHKRGSSYEQYF.

The CDR3 nucleotides are TGTGCCAGCAGTTTATCCCCCCTTTATGGCTACACCTTC. Amino acids: CASSLSPLYGYTF. The chain links TRBV27 to TRBJ1-2; D call uncertain. Trimming removed 0 bases at V and 5 bases at J, with 7 bases between. The CDR3 loop spans 13 amino acids. CDR1 and CDR2 from the germline V gene are MNHEY and SMNVEV (reference sequence).

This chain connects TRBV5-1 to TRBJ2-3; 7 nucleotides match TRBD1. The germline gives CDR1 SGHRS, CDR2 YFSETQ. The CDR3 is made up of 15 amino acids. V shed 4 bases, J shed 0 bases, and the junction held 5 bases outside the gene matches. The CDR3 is CASSVRGHSTDTQYF. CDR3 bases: TGCGCCAGCAGCGTTAGGGGGCACAGCACAGATACGCAGTATTTT.

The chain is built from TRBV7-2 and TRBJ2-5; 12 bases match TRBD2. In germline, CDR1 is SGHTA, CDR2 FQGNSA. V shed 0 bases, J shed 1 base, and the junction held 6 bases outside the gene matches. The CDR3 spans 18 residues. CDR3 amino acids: CASSLAPSGGASQETQYF. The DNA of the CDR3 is TGTGCCAGCAGCTTAGCCCCTAGCGGGGGGGCCTCCCAAGAGACCCAGTACTTC.

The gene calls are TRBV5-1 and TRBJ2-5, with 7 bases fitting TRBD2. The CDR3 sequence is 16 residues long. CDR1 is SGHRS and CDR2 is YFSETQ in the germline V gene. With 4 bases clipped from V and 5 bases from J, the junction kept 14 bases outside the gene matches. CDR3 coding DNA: TGCGCCAGCAGCATAGGACTGACTAGCTTTATCGAGACCCAGTACTTC. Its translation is CASSIGLTSFIETQYF.

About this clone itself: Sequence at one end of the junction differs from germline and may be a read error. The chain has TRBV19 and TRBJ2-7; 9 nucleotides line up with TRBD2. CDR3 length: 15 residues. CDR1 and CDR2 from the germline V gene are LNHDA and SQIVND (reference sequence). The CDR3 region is CAGSIGLAGHYERYF. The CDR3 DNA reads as TGTGCCGGTAGTATTGGTCTAGCGGGGCACTACGAGCGGTACTTC.

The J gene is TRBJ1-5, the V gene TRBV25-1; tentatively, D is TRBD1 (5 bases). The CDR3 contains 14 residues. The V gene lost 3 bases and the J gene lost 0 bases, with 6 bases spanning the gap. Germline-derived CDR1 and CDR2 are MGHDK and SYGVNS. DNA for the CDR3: TGTGCCAGCAGTGACAGGGCTAGCAATCAGCCCCAGCATTTT. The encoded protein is CASSDRASNQPQHF.

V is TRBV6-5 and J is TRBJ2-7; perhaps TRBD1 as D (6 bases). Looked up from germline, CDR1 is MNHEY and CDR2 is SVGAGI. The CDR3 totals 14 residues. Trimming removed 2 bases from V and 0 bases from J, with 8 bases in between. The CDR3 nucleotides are TGTGCCAGCAGTTACCGGGACAACTCCTACGAGCAGTACTTC. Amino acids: CASSYRDNSYEQYF.

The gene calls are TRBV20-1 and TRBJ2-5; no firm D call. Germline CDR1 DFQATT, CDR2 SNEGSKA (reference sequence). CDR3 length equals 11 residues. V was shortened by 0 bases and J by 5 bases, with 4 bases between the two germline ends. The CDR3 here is CSARDRETQYF. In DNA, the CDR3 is TGCAGTGCTAGAGATCGGGAGACCCAGTACTTC.

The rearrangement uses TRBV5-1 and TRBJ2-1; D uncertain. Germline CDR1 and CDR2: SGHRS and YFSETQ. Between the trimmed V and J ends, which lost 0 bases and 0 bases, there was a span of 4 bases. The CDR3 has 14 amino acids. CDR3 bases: TGCGCCAGCAGCTTGGCCTACTCCTACAATGAGCAGTTCTTC. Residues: CASSLAYSYNEQFF.

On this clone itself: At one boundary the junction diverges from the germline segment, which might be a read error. In DNA, the CDR3 is TGTGTCAGCAGCGCTAGACAGGGGCTAGAAAAACTATACGAGCAGTACTTC. This sequence encodes CVSSARQGLEKLYEQYF. J is TRBJ2-7 and V is TRBV5-4; the match to TRBD1 covers 8 bases. The CDR3 extends over 17 amino acids. Germline CDR1 is SGHNT and CDR2 is YYREEE (reference sequence).

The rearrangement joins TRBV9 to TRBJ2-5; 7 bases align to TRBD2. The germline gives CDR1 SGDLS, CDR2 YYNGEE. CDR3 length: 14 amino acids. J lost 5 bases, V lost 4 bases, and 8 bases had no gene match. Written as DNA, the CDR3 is TGTGCCAGCAGCTCAGCGGGGAAAGGGGAGACCCAGTACTTC. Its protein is CASSSAGKGETQYF.

The CDR3 region is CASSLSGPYSSYNSPLHF. Written as DNA, the CDR3 is TGTGCCAGCAGTTTATCGGGCCCGTATAGCTCCTATAATTCACCCCTCCACTTT. The chain combines TRBV27 with TRBJ1-6; D uncertain. The CDR3 is 18 residues long. The germline gives CDR1 MNHEY, CDR2 SMNVEV (reference sequence). With 0 bases removed from V and 0 bases from J, the gap between germline ends came to 12 bases.

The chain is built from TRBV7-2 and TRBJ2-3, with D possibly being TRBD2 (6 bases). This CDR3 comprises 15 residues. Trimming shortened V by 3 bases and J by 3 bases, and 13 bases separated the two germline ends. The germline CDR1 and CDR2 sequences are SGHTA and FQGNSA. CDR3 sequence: CASSFVGGWTDTQYF. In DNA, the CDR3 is TGTGCCAGCAGCTTTGTCGGAGGGTGGACAGATACGCAGTATTTT.

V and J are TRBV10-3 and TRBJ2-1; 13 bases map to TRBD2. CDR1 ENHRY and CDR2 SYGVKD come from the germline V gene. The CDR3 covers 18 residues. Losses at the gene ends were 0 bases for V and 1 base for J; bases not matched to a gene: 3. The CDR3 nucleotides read TGTGCCATCAGTGAGTCGACTAGCGGGAGGTGGTCCTACAATGAGCAGTTCTTC. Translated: CAISESTSGRWSYNEQFF.

The CDR3 sequence is CASSPTDSPRAETQYF. The CDR3 region has the DNA TGTGCCAGCAGCCCAACGGACTCCCCGAGGGCAGAGACCCAGTACTTC. This sequence joins TRBV11-2 and TRBJ2-5, with a tentative D call TRBD2 (5 bases). V gave up 5 bases and J gave up 4 bases, with 20 bases separating them. CDR3 size: 16 residues. Germline loops: CDR1 SGHAT, CDR2 FQNNGV.

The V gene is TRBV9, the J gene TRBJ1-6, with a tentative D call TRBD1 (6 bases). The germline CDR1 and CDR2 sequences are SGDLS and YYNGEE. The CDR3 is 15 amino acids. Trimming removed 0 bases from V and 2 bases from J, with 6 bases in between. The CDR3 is CASSVGDTYNSPLHF. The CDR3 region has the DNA TGTGCCAGCAGCGTAGGGGACACCTATAATTCACCCCTCCACTTT.

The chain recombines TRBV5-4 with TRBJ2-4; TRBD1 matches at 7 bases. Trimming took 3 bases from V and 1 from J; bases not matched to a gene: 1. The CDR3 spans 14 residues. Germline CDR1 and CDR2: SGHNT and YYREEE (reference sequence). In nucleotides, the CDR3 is TGTGCCAGCAGCTCGACAGGGGCCAAAAACATTCAGTACTTC. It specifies CASSSTGAKNIQYF. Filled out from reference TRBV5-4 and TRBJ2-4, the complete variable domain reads ETGVTQSPTHLIKTRGQQVTLRCSSQSGHNTVSWYQQALGQGPQFIFQYYREEENGRGNFPPRFSGLQFPNYSSELNVNALELDDSALYLCASSSTGAKNIQYFGAGTRLSVL.